This T cell receptor (beta chain) was sequenced in a study of a mutant IDH1 vaccine in newly diagnosed glioma. Study at large: Vaccine dosing followed radiotherapy by 4-6 weeks, or accompanied temozolomide cycles. Previous treatment comprised radiotherapy, temozolomide, or both, mostly both.

Time point denoted: week 47, end of study. All doses held 300 ug of mutant IDH1 20-mer peptide, with topical imiquimod. Method: immunoSEQ multiplex PCR; TCRdb's copy keeps in-frame clones and lacks some. The table shows tens of thousands of clones, with 65% occurring only once. Concerning this clone itself: No antigen is known for it.

Study results and caveats: Seemingly, top peripheral T cell clonotype changes bore no relation to pseudoprogression. Immune responses arising from the vaccine appeared in approximately 93% of patients.

CDR3 length equals 17 residues. Germline V gene data show CDR1 as KGHSH and CDR2 as LQKENI. Trimming cost V 5 bases and J 3 bases, with 22 bases left between them. The receptor was isolated from a man aged 40-49 years with glioma. Some clones in this sample may be carry-over from other donors' samples. Sample: peripheral blood mononuclear cells (PBMCs), taken from a glioma patient whose treatment included an IDH1 peptide vaccine. The chain joins TRBV18 to TRBJ1-1, with D possibly TRBD1 on 5 matching bases. CDR3 sequence: CASSAAYYDSLYTEAFF. In DNA, the CDR3 is TGTGCCAGCTCAGCAGCCTATTATGACAGCCTCTACACTGAAGCTTTCTTT. Filled out from reference TRBV18 and TRBJ1-1, the complete variable domain reads NAGVMQNPRHLVRRRGQEARLRCSPMKGHSHVYWYRQLPEEGLKFMVYLQKENIIDESGMPKERFSAEFPKEGPSILRIQQVVRGDSAAYFCASSAAYYDSLYTEAFFGQGTRLTVV.